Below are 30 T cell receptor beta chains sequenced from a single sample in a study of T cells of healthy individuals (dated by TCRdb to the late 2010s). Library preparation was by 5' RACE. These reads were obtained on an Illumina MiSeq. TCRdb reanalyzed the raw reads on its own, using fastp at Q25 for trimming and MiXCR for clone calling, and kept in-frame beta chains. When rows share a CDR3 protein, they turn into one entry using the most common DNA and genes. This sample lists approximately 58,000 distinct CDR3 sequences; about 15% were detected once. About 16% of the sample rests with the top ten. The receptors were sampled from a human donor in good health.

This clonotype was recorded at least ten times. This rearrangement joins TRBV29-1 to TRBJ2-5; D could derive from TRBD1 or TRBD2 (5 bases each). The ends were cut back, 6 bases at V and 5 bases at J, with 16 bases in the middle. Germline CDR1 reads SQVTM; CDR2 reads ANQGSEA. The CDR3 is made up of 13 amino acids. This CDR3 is CSVAPRGAETQYF. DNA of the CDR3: TGCAGCGTGGCTCCGAGGGGCGCGGAGACCCAGTACTTC.

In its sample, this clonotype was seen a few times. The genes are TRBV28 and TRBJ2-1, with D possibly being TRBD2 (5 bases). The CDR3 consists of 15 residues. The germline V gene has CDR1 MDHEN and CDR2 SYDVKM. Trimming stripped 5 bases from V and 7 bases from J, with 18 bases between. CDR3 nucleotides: TGTGCCAGCAGTCCCGGCTCGGCGGGTTCAAATGAGCAGTTCTTC. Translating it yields CASSPGSAGSNEQFF.

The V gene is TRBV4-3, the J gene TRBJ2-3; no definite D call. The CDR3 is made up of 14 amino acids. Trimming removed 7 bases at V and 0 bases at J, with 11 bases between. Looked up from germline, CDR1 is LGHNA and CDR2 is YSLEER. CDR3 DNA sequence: TGCGCCAGCAAGGCTACCCTTAGCACAGATACGCAGTATTTT. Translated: CASKATLSTDTQYF.

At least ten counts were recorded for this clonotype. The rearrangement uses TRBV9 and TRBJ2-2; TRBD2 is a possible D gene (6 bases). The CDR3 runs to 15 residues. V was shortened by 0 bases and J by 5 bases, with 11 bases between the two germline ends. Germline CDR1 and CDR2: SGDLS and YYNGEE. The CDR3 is CASSVGTIQTGELFF. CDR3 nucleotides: TGTGCCAGCAGCGTAGGGACTATACAAACCGGGGAGCTGTTTTTT.

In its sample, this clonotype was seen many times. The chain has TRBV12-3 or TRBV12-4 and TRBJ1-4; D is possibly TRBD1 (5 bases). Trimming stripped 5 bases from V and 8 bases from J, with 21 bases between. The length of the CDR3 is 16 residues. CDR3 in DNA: TGTGCCAGCAGTCCCCAAGACAGCCGACGAGGAGAAAAACTGTTTTTT. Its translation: CASSPQDSRRGEKLFF.

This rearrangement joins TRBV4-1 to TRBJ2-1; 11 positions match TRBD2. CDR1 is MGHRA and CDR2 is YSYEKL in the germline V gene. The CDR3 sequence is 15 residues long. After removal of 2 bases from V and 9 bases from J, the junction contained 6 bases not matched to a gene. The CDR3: CASSQPTSGSIEQFF. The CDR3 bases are TGCGCCAGCAGCCAACCCACTAGCGGGAGTATTGAGCAGTTCTTC.

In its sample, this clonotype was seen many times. CDR3 amino acids: CASGPRLGQGRPGTSGSSYNEQFF. The CDR3 coding sequence is TGTGCTAGTGGTCCGCGCCTCGGACAGGGGCGCCCGGGGACTAGCGGAAGCTCCTACAATGAGCAGTTCTTC. The V and J genes are TRBV12-5 and TRBJ2-1, with 11 bases matching TRBD2. CDR3 length equals 24 residues. Germline V gives CDR1 LGHNT, CDR2 FRNRAP. Losses at the gene ends were 5 bases for V and 0 bases for J; bases not matched to a gene: 27.

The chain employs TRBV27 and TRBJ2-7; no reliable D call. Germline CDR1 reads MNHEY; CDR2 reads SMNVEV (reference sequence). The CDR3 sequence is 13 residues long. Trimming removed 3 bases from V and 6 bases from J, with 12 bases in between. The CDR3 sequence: CASSFTITGEQYF. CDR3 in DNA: TGTGCCAGCAGTTTTACGATAACGGGCGAGCAGTACTTC.

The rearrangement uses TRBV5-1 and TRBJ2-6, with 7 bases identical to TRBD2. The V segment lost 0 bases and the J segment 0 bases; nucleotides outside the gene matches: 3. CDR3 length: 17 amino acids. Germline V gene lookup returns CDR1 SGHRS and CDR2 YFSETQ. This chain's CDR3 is CASSLEGRGSGANVLTF. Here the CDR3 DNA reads TGCGCCAGCAGCTTGGAAGGGAGGGGCTCTGGGGCCAACGTCCTGACTTTC.

CDR3 sequence reads: CASSLQLGTDGTEAFF. CDR3 DNA: TGTGCCAGCAGCTTACAATTGGGGACGGACGGCACTGAAGCTTTCTTT. This rearrangement joins TRBV7-8 to TRBJ1-1, with TRBD1 as a possible D gene (5 bases). The V and J ends lost 2 bases and 4 bases respectively, with 17 bases between them. Germline-derived CDR1 and CDR2 are SGHVS and FQNEAQ. The CDR3 spans 16 residues.

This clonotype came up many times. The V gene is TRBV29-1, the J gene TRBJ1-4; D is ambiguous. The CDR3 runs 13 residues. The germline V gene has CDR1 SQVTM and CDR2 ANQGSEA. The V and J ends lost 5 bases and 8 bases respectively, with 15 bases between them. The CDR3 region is CSVTASLREKLFF. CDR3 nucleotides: TGCAGCGTTACAGCCTCGTTGAGAGAAAAACTGTTTTTT.

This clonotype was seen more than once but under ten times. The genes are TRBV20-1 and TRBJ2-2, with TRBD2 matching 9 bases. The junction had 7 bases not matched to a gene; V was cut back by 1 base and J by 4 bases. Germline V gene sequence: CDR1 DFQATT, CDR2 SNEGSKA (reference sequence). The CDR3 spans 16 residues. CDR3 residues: CSARVRRGGGTGELFF. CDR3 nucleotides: TGCAGTGCTAGAGTTCGGCGGGGGGGCGGCACCGGGGAGCTGTTTTTT.

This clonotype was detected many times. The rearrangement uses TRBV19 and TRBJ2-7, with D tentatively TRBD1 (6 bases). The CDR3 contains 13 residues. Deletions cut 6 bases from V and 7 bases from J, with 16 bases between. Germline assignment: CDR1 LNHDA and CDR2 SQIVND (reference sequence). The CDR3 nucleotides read TGTGCCAGTAGCGAACAGGGTCTGAGGGAGCAGTACTTC. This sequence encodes CASSEQGLREQYF. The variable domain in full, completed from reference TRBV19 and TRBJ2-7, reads DGGITQSPKYLFRKEGQNVTLSCEQNLNHDAMYWYRQDPGQGLRLIYYSQIVNDFQKGDIAEGYSVSREKKESFPLTVTSAQKNPTAFYLCASSEQGLREQYFGPGTRLTVT.

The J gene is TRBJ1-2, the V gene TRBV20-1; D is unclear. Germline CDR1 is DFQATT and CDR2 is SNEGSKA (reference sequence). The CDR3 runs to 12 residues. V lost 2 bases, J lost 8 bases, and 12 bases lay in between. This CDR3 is CSARSGGRGYTF. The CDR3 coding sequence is TGCAGTGCTAGATCCGGAGGGCGAGGCTACACCTTC.

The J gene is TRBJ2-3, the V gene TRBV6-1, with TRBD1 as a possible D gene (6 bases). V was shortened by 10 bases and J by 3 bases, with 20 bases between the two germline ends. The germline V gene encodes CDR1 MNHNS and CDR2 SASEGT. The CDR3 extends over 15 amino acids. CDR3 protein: CATTPTGHGTDTQYF. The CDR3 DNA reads TGTGCCACCACACCAACAGGGCACGGGACAGATACGCAGTATTTT.

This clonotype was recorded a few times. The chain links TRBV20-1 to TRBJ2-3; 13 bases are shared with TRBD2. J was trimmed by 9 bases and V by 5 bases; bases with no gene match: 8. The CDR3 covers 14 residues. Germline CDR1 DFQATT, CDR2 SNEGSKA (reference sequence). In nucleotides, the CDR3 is TGCAGTGCTTGGACTAGCGGGGGTTCTTGGACGCAGTATTTT. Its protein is CSAWTSGGSWTQYF.

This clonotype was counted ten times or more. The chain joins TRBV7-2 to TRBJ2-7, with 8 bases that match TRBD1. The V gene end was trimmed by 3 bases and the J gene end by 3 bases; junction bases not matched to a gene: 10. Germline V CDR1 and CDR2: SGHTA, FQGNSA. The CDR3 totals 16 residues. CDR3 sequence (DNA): TGTGCCAGCAGCTTTGCAGGGGGCCTTCGTTTCTACGAGCAGTACTTC. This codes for CASSFAGGLRFYEQYF.

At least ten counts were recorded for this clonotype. The CDR3 sequence: CASSPRAYGETQYF. Written as DNA, the CDR3 is TGTGCCAGCAGCCCGAGGGCCTACGGGGAGACCCAGTACTTC. J is TRBJ2-5 and V is TRBV7-8; D perhaps matches TRBD2 (5 bases). V was pared by 5 bases and J by 5 bases, with 15 bases between. The CDR3 loop spans 14 amino acids. Germline assignment: CDR1 SGHVS and CDR2 FQNEAQ.

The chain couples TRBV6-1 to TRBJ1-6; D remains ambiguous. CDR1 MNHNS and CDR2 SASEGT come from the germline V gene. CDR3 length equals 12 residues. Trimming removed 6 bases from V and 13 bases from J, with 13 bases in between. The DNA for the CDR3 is TGTGCCAGCAGGAGATCCGACGGGCCCCTCCACTTT. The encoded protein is CASRRSDGPLHF.

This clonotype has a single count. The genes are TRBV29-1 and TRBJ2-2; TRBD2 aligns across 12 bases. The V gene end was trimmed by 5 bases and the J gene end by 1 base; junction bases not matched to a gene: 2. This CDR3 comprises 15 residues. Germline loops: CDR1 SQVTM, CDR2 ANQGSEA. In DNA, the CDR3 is TGCAGCGTTAAGACTAGCGGGGGGAACACCGGGGAGCTGTTTTTT. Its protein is CSVKTSGGNTGELFF.

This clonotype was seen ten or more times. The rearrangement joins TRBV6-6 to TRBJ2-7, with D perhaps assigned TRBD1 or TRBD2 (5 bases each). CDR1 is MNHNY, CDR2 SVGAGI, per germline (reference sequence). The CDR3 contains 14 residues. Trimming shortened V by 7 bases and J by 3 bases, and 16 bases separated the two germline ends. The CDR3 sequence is CASTNGAGIYEQYF. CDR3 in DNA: TGTGCCAGCACCAACGGGGCAGGGATCTACGAGCAGTACTTC.

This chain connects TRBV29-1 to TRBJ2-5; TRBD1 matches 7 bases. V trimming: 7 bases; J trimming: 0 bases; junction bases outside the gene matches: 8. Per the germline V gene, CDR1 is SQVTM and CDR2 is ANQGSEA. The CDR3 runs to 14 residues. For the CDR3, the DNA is TGCAGCGCCGAGGGACAGAGTTACCAAGAGACCCAGTACTTC. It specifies CSAEGQSYQETQYF.

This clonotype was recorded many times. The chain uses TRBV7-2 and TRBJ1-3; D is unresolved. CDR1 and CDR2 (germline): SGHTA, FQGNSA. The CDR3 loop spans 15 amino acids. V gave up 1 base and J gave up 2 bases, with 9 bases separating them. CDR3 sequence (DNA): TGTGCCAGCAGCTTAGTGGGTGCAACTGGAAACACCATATATTTT. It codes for CASSLVGATGNTIYF.

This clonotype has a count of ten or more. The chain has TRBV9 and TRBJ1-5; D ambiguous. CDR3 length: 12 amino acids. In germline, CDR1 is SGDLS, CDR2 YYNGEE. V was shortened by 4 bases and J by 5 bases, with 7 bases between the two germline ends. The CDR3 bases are TGTGCCAGCAGCCCACGGGATCAGCCCCAGCATTTT. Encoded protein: CASSPRDQPQHF. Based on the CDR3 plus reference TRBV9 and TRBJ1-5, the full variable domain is DSGVTQTPKHLITATGQRVTLRCSPRSGDLSVYWYQQSLDQGLQFLIQYYNGEERAKGNILERFSAQQFPDLHSELNLSSLELGDSALYFCASSPRDQPQHFGDGTRLSIL.

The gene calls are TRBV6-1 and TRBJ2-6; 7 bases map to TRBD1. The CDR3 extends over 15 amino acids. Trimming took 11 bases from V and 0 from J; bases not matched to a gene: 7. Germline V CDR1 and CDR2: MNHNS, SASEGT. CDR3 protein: CAGRQGYSGANVLTF. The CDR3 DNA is TGTGCCGGTCGACAGGGTTACTCTGGGGCCAACGTCCTGACTTTC.

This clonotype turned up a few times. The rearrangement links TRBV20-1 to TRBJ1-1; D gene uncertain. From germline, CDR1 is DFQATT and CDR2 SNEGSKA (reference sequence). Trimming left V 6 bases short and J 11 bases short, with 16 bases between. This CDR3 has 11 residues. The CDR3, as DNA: TGCAGTGCGGTTTTAGGGTTGGAGGCTTTCTTT. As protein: CSAVLGLEAFF.

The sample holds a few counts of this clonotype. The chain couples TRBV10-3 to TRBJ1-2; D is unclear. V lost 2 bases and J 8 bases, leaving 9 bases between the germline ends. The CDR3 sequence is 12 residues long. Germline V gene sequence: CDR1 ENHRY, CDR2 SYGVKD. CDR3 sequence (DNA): TGTGCCATCAGTGAGGGGAATAGGGGCTACACCTTC. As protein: CAISEGNRGYTF.

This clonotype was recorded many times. This CDR3 is CSASLSGWQLNTEAFF. Written as DNA, the CDR3 is TGCAGTGCTAGCCTGTCGGGGTGGCAGCTGAACACTGAAGCTTTCTTT. The chain joins TRBV20-1 to TRBJ1-1; D is undetermined. The ends were cut back, 3 bases at V and 0 bases at J, with 17 bases in the middle. The CDR3 runs 16 residues. CDR1 DFQATT and CDR2 SNEGSKA come from the germline V gene (reference sequence).

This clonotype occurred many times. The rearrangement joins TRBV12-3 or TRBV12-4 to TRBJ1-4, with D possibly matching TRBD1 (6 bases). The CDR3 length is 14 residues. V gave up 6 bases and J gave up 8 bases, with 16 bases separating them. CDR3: CASRDGGAGEKLFF. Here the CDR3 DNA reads TGTGCCAGCAGGGACGGGGGGGCTGGAGAAAAACTGTTTTTT.

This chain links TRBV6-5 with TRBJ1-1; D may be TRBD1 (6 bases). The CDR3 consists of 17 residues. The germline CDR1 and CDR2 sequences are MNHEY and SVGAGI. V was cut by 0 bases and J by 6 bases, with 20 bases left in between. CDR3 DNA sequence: TGTGCCAGCAGTTACTCTATCGGGGGGCGAGGTCAGGCTGAAGCTTTCTTT. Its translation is CASSYSIGGRGQAEAFF.